The 5 T cell receptor beta chains presented below share a single source sample, sequenced in a study of PD-L1 blockade in urothelial cancer. Time point defined: pretreatment peripheral blood. TCRdb's table, derived via immunoSEQ multiplex PCR, lists solely in-frame clones and lacks some. This sample has about 56,000 clones; 65% to 90% occur once, and the top ten carry around 16%. Sequenced here: PBMCs, sampled around atezolizumab (anti-PD-L1) treatment. The origin of the receptors is a man between 70 and 80 years old with urothelial cancer.

The rearrangement joins TRBV19 to TRBJ1-1, with D possibly TRBD1 on 6 matching bases. Germline CDR1 LNHDA, CDR2 SQIVND (reference sequence). The CDR3 has 13 residues. CDR3 loop: CVTKDRGYTEAFF. The DNA for the CDR3 is TGTGTCACGAAGGACAGAGGGTACACTGAAGCTTTCTTT.

The chain joins TRBV18 to TRBJ2-5; 11 nucleotides line up with TRBD2. Germline V gene lookup returns CDR1 KGHSH and CDR2 LQKENI. The CDR3 runs 16 residues. After removal of 1 base from V and 2 bases from J, the junction contained 3 bases not matched to a gene. Here the CDR3 DNA reads TGTGCCAGCTCACCACTCACTAGCGGGGGTCAAGAGACCCAGTACTTC. Translated, it gives CASSPLTSGGQETQYF.

This clone occurred once. The chain joins TRBV10-2 to TRBJ1-1; D is unclear. Germline V gives CDR1 WSHSY, CDR2 SAAADI. The V end was cut by 3 bases, the J end by 6 bases, with 11 bases between. The CDR3 length is 13 residues. The CDR3 sequence is CASSEVLQSEAFF. Written as DNA, the CDR3 is TGCGCCAGCAGTGAAGTGTTACAGTCTGAAGCTTTCTTT.

The V and J genes are TRBV25-1 and TRBJ2-7, with D possibly TRBD1 on 5 matching bases. The V gene lost 7 bases and the J gene lost 6 bases, with 10 bases spanning the gap. The germline gives CDR1 MGHDK, CDR2 SYGVNS. The CDR3 sequence is 11 residues long. CDR3 nucleotides: TGTGCCAGCATCCAAGGGGTCGAGCAGTACTTC. Amino acid sequence: CASIQGVEQYF.

The rearrangement uses TRBV19 and TRBJ2-5, with D perhaps TRBD1 (5 bases). This CDR3 spans 16 amino acids. Trimming took 6 bases from V and 0 from J, leaving 17 bases between them. The germline gives CDR1 LNHDA, CDR2 SQIVND (reference sequence). Written as DNA, the CDR3 is TGTGCCAGTAGCCCCAGGGATCGCCCTGACCAAGAGACCCAGTACTTC. Amino acids: CASSPRDRPDQETQYF.